This T cell receptor beta chain was identified in a study of blood T cells in healthy people across ages. Whole-study findings and limits: While age rose, TCR beta diversity per million T cells dropped in a roughly linear way.

Germline V CDR1 and CDR2: KGHSH, LQKENI. The CDR3 runs to 17 residues. Trimming at V came to 3 bases and at J to 2 bases, leaving 11 bases not matched to a gene. On this clonotype: The antigen remains undetermined.

Combining a sample-barcoded 5' primer with a J-beta primer mix, a second PCR ran for about 6 to 11 cycles. TCRdb independently ran MiXCR on the 5' RACE reads; one entry per CDR3 protein. The profile covers 750,000 to 950,000 distinct CDR3 sequences, with 50% to 65% appearing a single time and approximately 40% taken by the ten largest. This clonotype was obtained from an elderly man in good health. The chain recombines TRBV18 with TRBJ2-7; 9 bases are a match to TRBD1. What was sequenced was blood. For the CDR3, the DNA is TGTGCCAGCTCACCCTATCGGGACAGGGAAGTCCCCTACGAGCAGTACTTC. The encoded protein is CASSPYRDREVPYEQYF.